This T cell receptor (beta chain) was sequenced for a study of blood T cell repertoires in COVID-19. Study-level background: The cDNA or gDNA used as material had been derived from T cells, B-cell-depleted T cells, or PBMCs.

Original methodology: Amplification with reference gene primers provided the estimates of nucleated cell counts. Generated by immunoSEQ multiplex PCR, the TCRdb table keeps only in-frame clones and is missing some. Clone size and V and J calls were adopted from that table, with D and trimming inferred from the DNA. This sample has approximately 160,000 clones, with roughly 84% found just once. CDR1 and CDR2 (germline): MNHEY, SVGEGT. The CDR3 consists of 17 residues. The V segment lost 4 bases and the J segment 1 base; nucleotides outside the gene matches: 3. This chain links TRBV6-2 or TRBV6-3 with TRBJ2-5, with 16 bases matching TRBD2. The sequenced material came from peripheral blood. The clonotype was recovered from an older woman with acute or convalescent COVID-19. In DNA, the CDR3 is TGTGCCAGCAGTTTGGGACTAGCGGGGGGGACCCAAGAGACCCAGTACTTC. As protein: CASSLGLAGGTQETQYF.